This T cell receptor (beta chain) was captured by sequencing in a study of T cell responses to AZD1222 COVID-19 vaccine. Study findings and constraints: Seropositive at baseline were only a handful of AZD1222 recipients. The donors showed a predominance of white British ancestry and of females, with possible underestimation of clonal diversity. Researchers took repertoire samples only after the peak T cell response had come.

A remark on this clone: The antigen is undetermined.

Trimming at V came to 8 bases and at J to 2 bases, leaving 4 bases not matched to a gene. The CDR3 is 14 residues long. Germline CDR1 WSHSY, CDR2 SAAADI. Assay: immunoSEQ multiplex PCR; the TCRdb copy retains only in-frame clones and omits some. The sample has around 130,000 clones, under 95% seen once. The TCR originated in an adult who received the MenACWY meningococcal vaccine as a control. Specimen: peripheral blood, collected 28 days after the second dose of the MenACWY control vaccine. The chain joins TRBV10-2 to TRBJ2-5; TRBD2 agrees at 11 bases. The CDR3 DNA reads TGCGCCAGCCGGGGACTAGCGGAGCAAGAGACCCAGTACTTC. Protein sequence: CASRGLAEQETQYF.